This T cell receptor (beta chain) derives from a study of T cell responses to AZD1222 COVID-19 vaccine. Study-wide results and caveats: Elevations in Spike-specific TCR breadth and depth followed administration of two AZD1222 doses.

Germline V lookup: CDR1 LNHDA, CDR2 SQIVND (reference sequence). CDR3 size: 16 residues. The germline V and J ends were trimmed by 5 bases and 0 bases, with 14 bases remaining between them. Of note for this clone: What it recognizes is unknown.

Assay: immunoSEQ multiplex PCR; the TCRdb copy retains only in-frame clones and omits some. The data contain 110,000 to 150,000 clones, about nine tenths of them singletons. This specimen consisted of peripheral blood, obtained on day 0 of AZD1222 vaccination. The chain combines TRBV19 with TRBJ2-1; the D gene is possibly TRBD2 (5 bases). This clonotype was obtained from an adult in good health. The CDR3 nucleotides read TGTGCCAGTAGTCGCCTTAGCGAGAGCTCCTACAATGAGCAGTTCTTC. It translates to CASSRLSESSYNEQFF. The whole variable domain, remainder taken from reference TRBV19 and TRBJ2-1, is DGGITQSPKYLFRKEGQNVTLSCEQNLNHDAMYWYRQDPGQGLRLIYYSQIVNDFQKGDIAEGYSVSREKKESFPLTVTSAQKNPTAFYLCASSRLSESSYNEQFFGPGTRLTVL.